This TCR beta chain stems from a study of T cell responses to AZD1222 COVID-19 vaccine. Sequencing was performed with immunoSEQ multiplex PCR; in TCRdb, only in-frame clones are kept and a portion is missing. Counted here are around 20,000 clones, approximately 80% occurring once; the ten biggest clones make up roughly a fifth. The V segment lost 0 bases and the J segment 4 bases; nucleotides outside the gene matches: 6. Germline loops: CDR1 SEHNR, CDR2 FQNEAQ (reference sequence). This CDR3 has 17 residues. The sequence was obtained from an adult who received the AZD1222 COVID-19 vaccine. The chain combines TRBV7-9 with TRBJ1-5; 10 nucleotides align to TRBD1. The material was peripheral blood, obtained 28 days after the second AZD1222 dose. CDR3 loop: CASSLAYGTGVNQPQHF. The CDR3 DNA follows: TGTGCCAGCAGCTTAGCGTACGGGACAGGGGTGAATCAGCCCCAGCATTTT.